The 2 T cell receptor beta chains given below trace back to one sample, sequenced in a study of T cell responses to AZD1222 COVID-19 vaccine. Profiled with immunoSEQ multiplex PCR; TCRdb holds only in-frame clones, not every one. The table shows about 75,000 clones, with about 91% occurring only once. The sample here was peripheral blood, taken 28 days after the second dose of the MenACWY control vaccine. These receptors all come from an adult who received the MenACWY meningococcal vaccine as a control.

This clone has just one count. The rearrangement uses TRBV5-1 and TRBJ1-1; no clear D. This CDR3 is 13 amino acids long. V lost 0 bases and J lost 1, with 4 bases in between. CDR1 and CDR2 from the germline V gene are SGHRS and YFSETQ. In DNA form, the CDR3 reads TGCGCCAGCAGCTTGGGTCGGAACACTGAAGCTTTCTTT. It specifies CASSLGRNTEAFF.

V gene TRBV10-3 combines with J gene TRBJ1-2; no firm D call. The CDR3 contains 13 residues. Germline CDR1 reads ENHRY; CDR2 reads SYGVKD. V was cut by 3 bases and J by 4 bases, with 9 bases left in between. The CDR3, as DNA: TGTGCCATCAGTGAAAACCGAGGCTATGGCTACACCTTC. Its protein product is CAISENRGYGYTF.